This TCR beta chain was captured by sequencing in a study of OX40 agonist ivuxolimab in advanced cancers. About the research overall: The patients received ivuxolimab by intravenous route every 2 weeks at 0.01 to 10 mg/kg. Each dose-escalation patient presented with hepatocellular carcinoma, melanoma, renal cell or head and neck cancer. Study observations and caveats: Doses of 0.1 to 3.0 mg/kg were accompanied by clonal expansion of CD4+ and CD8+ blood T cells by week 6. Compared with CD4+, CD8+ T cells on average had more expanded clones.

Repertoires were generated with immunoSEQ multiplex PCR, while TCRdb's copy carries only in-frame clones and drops some. The table includes under 8,000 clones, 80% to 90% detected once. Notes on this clone: The target antigen is unknown.

Germline CDR1 is SGHAT and CDR2 is FQDESV (reference sequence). This CDR3 is built from 16 residues. The V gene end was trimmed by 2 bases and the J gene end by 2 bases; junction bases not matched to a gene: 5. This TCR was recovered from an adult with an advanced solid tumor such as melanoma, head and neck, liver or kidney cancer. The rearrangement uses TRBV11-1 and TRBJ2-3; TRBD2 agrees at 9 bases. Sample: CD4+ or CD8+ T cells sorted from blood, taken in a trial of the OX40 agonist ivuxolimab. The CDR3 coding sequence is TGTGCCAGCAGCTTATATAGCGGGGGAGACACAGATACGCAGTATTTT. Its protein is CASSLYSGGDTDTQYF.